This TCR beta chain was recorded in a study of early T cells in non-severe SARS-CoV-2 infection. Study results and limitations: Sequences matched to VDJdb favored anti-spike CD8 responses, while private and CD4 specificities were missed.

The CDR3 runs to 11 residues. V lost 7 bases and J 9 bases, leaving 13 bases between the germline ends. Germline V gives CDR1 SQVTM, CDR2 ANQGSEA. TCRdb itself ran the 5' RACE reads through MiXCR, one entry per CDR3 protein. Here the sample spans 90,000 to 120,000 distinct CDR3 sequences, 11% being singletons. The sample holds many counts of this clonotype. Its antigen is undetermined. This TCR derives from an adult who was a healthcare worker with PCR-confirmed SARS-CoV-2 infection or an uninfected control (not recorded which). The V gene is TRBV29-1, the J gene TRBJ2-4, with D maybe TRBD2 (6 bases). The sequencing input was whole blood. The CDR3 is CSAAGSGIQYF. CDR3 in DNA: TGCAGCGCCGCGGGGTCGGGCATTCAGTACTTC.